Below, one T cell receptor (beta chain) is given with its context. Its antigen remains unidentified. The entry originates in a study of cytomegalovirus exposure and HLA in healthy donors. Overall study results and limits: A later look showed TCR association rates differing by HLA locus, highest for DRB1 and lowest for HLA-C. Apparent HLA restriction characterized most CMV-associated TCR beta chains in a later analysis.

Primers included in the PCR were 60 Vbeta and 13 Jbeta primers. Profiling relied on immunoSEQ multiplex PCR, and the TCRdb table lists in-frame clones only, not all of them. This sample's table has roughly 110,000 clones. This CDR3 has 16 amino acids. From germline, CDR1 is SGDLS and CDR2 YYNGEE. J was trimmed by 4 bases and V by 4 bases; bases with no gene match: 10. Healthy bone marrow donors supplied every sample. Each donor was nominally healthy when sampled (though unrecorded immune exposures were likely). The clonotype originates from a man aged 25-45 years in good health and CMV-seronegative. The sequencing input was PBMCs. The gene calls are TRBV9 and TRBJ2-2, with 7 bases that match TRBD2. The CDR3 bases are TGTGCCAGCAGCCCCCGGGGAGGGGCAGGCACCGGGGAGCTGTTTTTT. Translation: CASSPRGGAGTGELFF.